These 8 T cell receptor beta chains came from one sample sequenced in a study of blood T cell repertoires in COVID-19. Measured with immunoSEQ multiplex PCR; TCRdb has only the in-frame clones, and not every one. The sample consists of 200,000 or so clones, 88% of them appearing once. Sequencing input: peripheral blood. These receptors were obtained from a man between 65 and 80 years old with acute or convalescent COVID-19.

The rearrangement joins TRBV5-6 to TRBJ1-2, with 9 bases that match TRBD1. The CDR3 contains 17 residues. The junction had 12 bases not matched to a gene; V was cut back by 5 bases and J by 1 base. Per the germline V gene, CDR1 is SGHDT and CDR2 is YYEEEE. The CDR3 nucleotides are TGTGCCAGCAGACTCGACAGGGGGTCTCTAATTAACTATGGCTACACCTTC. Translated, it gives CASRLDRGSLINYGYTF.

As for this clone: One end of the junction is discordant with germline, which a read error may explain. The CDR3 DNA follows: TGTGCCAGCAGTTTCCCCCTCGGCGGTTCCACCTTC. Its translation is CASSFPLGGSTF. V usage is TRBV28 and J usage is TRBJ2-7; D is ambiguous. From germline, CDR1 is MDHEN and CDR2 SYDVKM. The CDR3 has 12 residues.

The chain employs TRBV28 and TRBJ1-5; no reliable D call. V was shortened by 6 bases and J by 10 bases, with 10 bases between the two germline ends. The CDR3 is 11 residues long. CDR1 and CDR2 (germline): MDHEN, SYDVKM. The CDR3 region has the DNA TGTGCCAGCAGGTCCTCAGGACCCCAGCATTTT. Amino acid sequence: CASRSSGPQHF.

The chain uses TRBV28 and TRBJ1-1; no clear D gene. The CDR3 length is 15 residues. Trimming took 5 bases from V and 4 from J, leaving 17 bases between them. CDR1 is MDHEN, CDR2 SYDVKM, per germline. The CDR3 coding sequence is TGTGCCAGCAGTCCGGCGGGTGCGCGGGGCACTGAAGCTTTCTTT. Residues: CASSPAGARGTEAFF.

The chain recombines TRBV5-1 with TRBJ2-7; 8 bases align to TRBD1. Germline values: CDR1 SGHRS, CDR2 YFSETQ. V dropped 1 base and J dropped 3; count of bases not matched to a gene: 3. This CDR3 is 14 amino acids long. CDR3 residues: CASSLTGGLYEQYF. The CDR3, as DNA: TGCGCCAGCAGCTTGACAGGGGGGCTCTACGAGCAGTACTTC.

The chain has TRBV3-1 (or the pseudogene TRBV3-2) and TRBJ1-6; a possible D gene is TRBD1 (5 bases). Trimming left V 4 bases short and J 0 bases short, with 10 bases between. The CDR3 spans 16 residues. Germline V gene sequence: CDR1 LGHDT, CDR2 YNNKEL (reference sequence). CDR3 residues: CASSLGLSSYNSPLHF. The CDR3 region has the DNA TGTGCCAGCAGCCTGGGACTAAGCTCCTATAATTCACCCCTCCACTTT.

The V and J genes are TRBV25-1 and TRBJ1-1, with D perhaps matching TRBD1 (5 bases). V was cut by 1 base and J by 3 bases, with 9 bases left in between. CDR3 length: 14 amino acids. Per germline, CDR1 MGHDK and CDR2 SYGVNS. The CDR3 here is CASSELGGHTEAFF. As DNA, the CDR3 is TGTGCCAGCAGTGAATTGGGGGGTCACACTGAAGCTTTCTTT.

The chain links TRBV18 to TRBJ2-1; TRBD1 matches 10 bases. CDR3 size: 15 residues. Trimming at V came to 4 bases and at J to 5 bases, leaving 5 bases not matched to a gene. Germline V lookup: CDR1 KGHSH, CDR2 LQKENI. CDR3 in DNA: TGTGCCAGCTCACTGACAGGGGGCGCTGACAATGAGCAGTTCTTC. It codes for CASSLTGGADNEQFF.